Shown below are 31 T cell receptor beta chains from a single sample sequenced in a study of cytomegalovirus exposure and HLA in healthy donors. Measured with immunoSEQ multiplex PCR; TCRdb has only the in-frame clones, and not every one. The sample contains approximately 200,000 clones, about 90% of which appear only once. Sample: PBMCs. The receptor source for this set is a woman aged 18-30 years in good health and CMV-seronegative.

Written as DNA, the CDR3 is TGTGCCAGCAGTTTCTCCCGGGACAGGCCTTACAATGAGCAGTTCTTC. Translated, it gives CASSFSRDRPYNEQFF. This sequence joins TRBV6-5 and TRBJ2-1; TRBD1 matches 8 bases. Germline CDR1 MNHEY, CDR2 SVGAGI. V was clipped by 4 bases and J by 4 bases; unmatched bases: 9. This CDR3 contains 16 residues.

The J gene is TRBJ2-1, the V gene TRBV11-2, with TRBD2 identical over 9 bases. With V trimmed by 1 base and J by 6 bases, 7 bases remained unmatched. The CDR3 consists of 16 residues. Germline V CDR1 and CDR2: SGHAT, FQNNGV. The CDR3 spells CASSLAGGRAVNEQFF. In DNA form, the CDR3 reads TGTGCCAGCAGCTTAGCGGGCGGGAGGGCCGTCAATGAGCAGTTCTTC.

CDR3 nucleotides: TGTGCCAGTAGGCGCGGACAGGGGTTCACTGAAGCTTTCTTT. This encodes CASRRGQGFTEAFF. The chain recombines TRBV19 with TRBJ1-1, with 9 bases lining up with TRBD1. The junction had 6 bases not matched to a gene; V was cut back by 6 bases and J by 4 bases. The CDR3 is 14 amino acids. The germline V gene has CDR1 LNHDA and CDR2 SQIVND (reference sequence).

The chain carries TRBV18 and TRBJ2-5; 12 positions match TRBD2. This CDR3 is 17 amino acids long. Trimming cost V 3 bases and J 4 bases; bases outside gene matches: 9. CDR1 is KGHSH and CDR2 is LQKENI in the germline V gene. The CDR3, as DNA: TGTGCCAGCTCACCGGTCCGGACTAGCGGGACGAGAGAGACCCAGTACTTC. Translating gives CASSPVRTSGTRETQYF.

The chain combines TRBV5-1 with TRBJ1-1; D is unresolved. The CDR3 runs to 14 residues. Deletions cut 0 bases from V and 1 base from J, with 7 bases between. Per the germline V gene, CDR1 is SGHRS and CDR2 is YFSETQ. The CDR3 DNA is TGCGCCAGCAGCTTGGCCCGGGGGAACACTGAAGCTTTCTTT. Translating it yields CASSLARGNTEAFF.

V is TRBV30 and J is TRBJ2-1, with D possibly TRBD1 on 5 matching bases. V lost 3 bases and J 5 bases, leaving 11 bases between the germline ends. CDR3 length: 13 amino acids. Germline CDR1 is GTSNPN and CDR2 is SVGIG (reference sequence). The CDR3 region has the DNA TGTGCCTGGAGGATAGACAGCCACAATGAGCAGTTCTTC. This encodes CAWRIDSHNEQFF.

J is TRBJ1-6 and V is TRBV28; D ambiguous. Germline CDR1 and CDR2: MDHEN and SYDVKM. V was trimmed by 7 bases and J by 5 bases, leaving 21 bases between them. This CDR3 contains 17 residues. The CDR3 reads CASNFALRWHDNSPLHF. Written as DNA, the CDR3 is TGTGCCAGCAACTTCGCACTAAGGTGGCACGATAATTCACCCCTCCACTTT.

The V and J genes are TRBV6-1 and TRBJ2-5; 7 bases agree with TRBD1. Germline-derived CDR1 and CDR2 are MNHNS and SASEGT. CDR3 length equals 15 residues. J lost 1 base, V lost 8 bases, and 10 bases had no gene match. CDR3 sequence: CASGWGTAPQETQYF. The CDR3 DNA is TGTGCCAGCGGCTGGGGGACAGCGCCCCAAGAGACCCAGTACTTC.

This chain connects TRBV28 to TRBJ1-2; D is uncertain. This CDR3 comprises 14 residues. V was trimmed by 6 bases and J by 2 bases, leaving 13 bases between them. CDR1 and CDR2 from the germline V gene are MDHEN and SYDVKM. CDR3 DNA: TGTGCCAGCAGGTACCATAGCCGCAACTATGGCTACACCTTC. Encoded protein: CASRYHSRNYGYTF.

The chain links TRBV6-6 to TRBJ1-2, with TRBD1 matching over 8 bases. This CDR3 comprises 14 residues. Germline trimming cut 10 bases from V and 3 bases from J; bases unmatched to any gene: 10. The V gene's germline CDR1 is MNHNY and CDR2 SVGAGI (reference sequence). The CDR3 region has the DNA TGTGCCACCGTCACCGGGACAGGAGACTATGGCTACACCTTC. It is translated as CATVTGTGDYGYTF.

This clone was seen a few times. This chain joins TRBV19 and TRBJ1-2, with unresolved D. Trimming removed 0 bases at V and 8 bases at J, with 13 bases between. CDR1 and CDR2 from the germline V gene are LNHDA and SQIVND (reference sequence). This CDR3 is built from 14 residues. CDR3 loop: CASSIDRERQGYTF. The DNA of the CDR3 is TGTGCCAGTAGTATAGATCGAGAGAGGCAGGGCTACACCTTC.

CDR3 DNA: TGTGCCAGCCGCCAGAGCGGGAGGGTAGGAGCCGGGGAGCTGTTTTTT. Translated, it gives CASRQSGRVGAGELFF. The V gene is TRBV25-1, the J gene TRBJ2-2; 10 bases match TRBD2. The CDR3 runs 16 residues. V shed 8 bases, J shed 6 bases, and the junction held 12 bases outside the gene matches. Per the germline V gene, CDR1 is MGHDK and CDR2 is SYGVNS.

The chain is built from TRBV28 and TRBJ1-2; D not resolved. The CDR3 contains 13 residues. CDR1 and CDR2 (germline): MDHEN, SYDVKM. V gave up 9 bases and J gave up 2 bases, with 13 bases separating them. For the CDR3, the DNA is TGTGCCAGTTGCGCGGGGAGGAACTATGGCTACACCTTC. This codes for CASCAGRNYGYTF.

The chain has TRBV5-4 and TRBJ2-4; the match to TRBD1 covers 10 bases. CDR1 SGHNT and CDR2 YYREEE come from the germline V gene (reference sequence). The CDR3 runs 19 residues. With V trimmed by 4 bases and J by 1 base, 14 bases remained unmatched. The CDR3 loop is CASSTSPLGDRGAKNIQYF. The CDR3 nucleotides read TGTGCCAGCAGCACATCACCCCTCGGGGACAGGGGTGCCAAAAACATTCAGTACTTC.

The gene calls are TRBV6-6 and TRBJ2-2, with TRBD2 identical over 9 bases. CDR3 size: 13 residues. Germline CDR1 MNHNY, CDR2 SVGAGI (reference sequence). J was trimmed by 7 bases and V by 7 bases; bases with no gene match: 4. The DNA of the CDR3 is TGTGCCAGCACCGGGACTAGCATCGGGGAGCTGTTTTTT. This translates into CASTGTSIGELFF.

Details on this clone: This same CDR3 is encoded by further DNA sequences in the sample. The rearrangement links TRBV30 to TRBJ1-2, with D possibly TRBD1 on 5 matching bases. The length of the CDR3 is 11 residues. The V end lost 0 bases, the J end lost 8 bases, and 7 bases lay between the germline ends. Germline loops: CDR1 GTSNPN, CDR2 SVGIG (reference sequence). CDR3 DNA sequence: TGTGCCTGGAGTGTCGGGGGGGGCTACACCTTC. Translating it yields CAWSVGGGYTF.

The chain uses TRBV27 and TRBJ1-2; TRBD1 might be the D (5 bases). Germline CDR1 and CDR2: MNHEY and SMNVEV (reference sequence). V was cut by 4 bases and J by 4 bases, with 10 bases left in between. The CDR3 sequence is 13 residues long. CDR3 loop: CASSWGRAYGYTF. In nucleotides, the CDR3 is TGTGCCAGCAGTTGGGGCAGGGCCTATGGCTACACCTTC.

For the CDR3, the DNA is TGTGCCAGCAGTTTAGGGCTATACACAGATACGCAGTATTTT. Translating gives CASSLGLYTDTQYF. V is TRBV28 and J is TRBJ2-3; D ambiguous. Germline values: CDR1 MDHEN, CDR2 SYDVKM. The ends were cut back, 2 bases at V and 2 bases at J, with 8 bases in the middle. This CDR3 comprises 14 residues. Drawing the rest from reference TRBV28 and TRBJ2-3, the complete variable domain is DVKVTQSSRYLVKRTGEKVFLECVQDMDHENMFWYRQDPGLGLRLIYFSYDVKMKEKGDIPEGYSVSREKKERFSLILESASTNQTSMYLCASSLGLYTDTQYFGPGTRLTVL.

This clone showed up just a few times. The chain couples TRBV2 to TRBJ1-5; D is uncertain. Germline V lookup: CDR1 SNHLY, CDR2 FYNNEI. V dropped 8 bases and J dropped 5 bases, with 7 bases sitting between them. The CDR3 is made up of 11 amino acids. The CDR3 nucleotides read TGTGCCAGCCCCCCCGATCAGCCCCAGCATTTT. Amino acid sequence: CASPPDQPQHF.

The CDR3 loop is CASSLLGQGLREQYF. As DNA, the CDR3 is TGTGCCAGCAGCTTGCTGGGACAGGGGCTGAGGGAGCAGTACTTC. The chain recombines TRBV5-4 with TRBJ2-7, with 10 bases lining up with TRBD1. This CDR3 comprises 15 residues. The V gene's germline CDR1 is SGHNT and CDR2 YYREEE (reference sequence). J lost 7 bases, V lost 1 base, and 8 bases had no gene match.

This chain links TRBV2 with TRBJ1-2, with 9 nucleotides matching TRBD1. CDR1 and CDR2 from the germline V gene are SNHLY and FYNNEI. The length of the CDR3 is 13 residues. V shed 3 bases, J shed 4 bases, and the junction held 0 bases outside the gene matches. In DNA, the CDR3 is TGTGCCAGCAGTGAGGGACAGGGCTATGGCTACACCTTC. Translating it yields CASSEGQGYGYTF.

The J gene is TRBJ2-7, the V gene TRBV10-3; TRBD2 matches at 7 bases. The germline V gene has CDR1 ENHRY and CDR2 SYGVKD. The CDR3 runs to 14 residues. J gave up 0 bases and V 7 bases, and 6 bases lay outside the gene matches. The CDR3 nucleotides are TGTGCCATCAAGCGGGACGGAACCTCCTACGAGCAGTACTTC. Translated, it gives CAIKRDGTSYEQYF.

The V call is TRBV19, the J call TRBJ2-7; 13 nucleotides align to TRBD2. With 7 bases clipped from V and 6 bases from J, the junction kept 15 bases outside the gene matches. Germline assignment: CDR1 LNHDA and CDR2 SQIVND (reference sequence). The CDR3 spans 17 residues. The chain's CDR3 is CASTSGTSGKGWSEQYF. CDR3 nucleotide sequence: TGTGCCAGTACCTCCGGGACTAGCGGGAAAGGTTGGAGCGAGCAGTACTTC.

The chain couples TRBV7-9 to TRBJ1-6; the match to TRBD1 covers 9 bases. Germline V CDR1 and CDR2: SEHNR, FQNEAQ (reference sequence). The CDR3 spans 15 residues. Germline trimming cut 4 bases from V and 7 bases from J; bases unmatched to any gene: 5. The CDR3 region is CASSWDRVRNSPLHF. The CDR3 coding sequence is TGTGCCAGCAGCTGGGACAGGGTTCGCAATTCACCCCTCCACTTT. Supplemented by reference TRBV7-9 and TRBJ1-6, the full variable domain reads DTGVSQNPRHKITKRGQNVTFRCDPISEHNRLYWYRQTLGQGPEFLTYFQNEAQLEKSRLLSDRFSAERPKGSFSTLEIQRTEQGDSAMYLCASSWDRVRNSPLHFGNGTRLTVT.

This chain's CDR3 is CASSPRTLAGGDTQYF. The CDR3 DNA follows: TGTGCCAGCAGCCCGAGGACACTAGCGGGAGGGGATACGCAGTATTTT. This chain joins TRBV7-3 and TRBJ2-3; 13 bases agree with TRBD2. The CDR3 runs to 16 residues. CDR1 and CDR2 (germline): SGHTA, FQGTGA. With 5 bases clipped from V and 6 bases from J, the junction kept 8 bases outside the gene matches.

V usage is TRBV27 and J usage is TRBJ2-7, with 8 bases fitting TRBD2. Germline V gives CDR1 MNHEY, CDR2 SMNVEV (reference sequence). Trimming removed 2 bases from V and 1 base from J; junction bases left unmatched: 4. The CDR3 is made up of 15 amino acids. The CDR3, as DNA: TGTGCCAGCAGTTTAGGGGCTAGCGGGTCCTACGAGCAGTACTTC. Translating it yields CASSLGASGSYEQYF.

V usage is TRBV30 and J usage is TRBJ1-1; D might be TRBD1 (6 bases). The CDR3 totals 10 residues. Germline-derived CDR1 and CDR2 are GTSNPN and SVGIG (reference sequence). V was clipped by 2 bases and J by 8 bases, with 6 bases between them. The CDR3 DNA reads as TGTGCCTGGAGTAGGGGGGAAGCTTTCTTT. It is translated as CAWSRGEAFF.

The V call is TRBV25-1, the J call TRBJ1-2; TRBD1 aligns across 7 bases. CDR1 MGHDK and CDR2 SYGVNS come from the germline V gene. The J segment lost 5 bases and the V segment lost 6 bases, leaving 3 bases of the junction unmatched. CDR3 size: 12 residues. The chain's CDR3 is CASRTGAYGYTF. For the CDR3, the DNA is TGTGCCAGCAGAACAGGGGCATATGGCTACACCTTC.

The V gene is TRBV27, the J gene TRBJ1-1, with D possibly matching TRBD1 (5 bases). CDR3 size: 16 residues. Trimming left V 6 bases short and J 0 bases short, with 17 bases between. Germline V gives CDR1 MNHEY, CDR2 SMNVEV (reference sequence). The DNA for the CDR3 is TGTGCCAGCAGCGGAGGGGAGGAGAGGGTGAACACTGAAGCTTTCTTT. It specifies CASSGGEERVNTEAFF.

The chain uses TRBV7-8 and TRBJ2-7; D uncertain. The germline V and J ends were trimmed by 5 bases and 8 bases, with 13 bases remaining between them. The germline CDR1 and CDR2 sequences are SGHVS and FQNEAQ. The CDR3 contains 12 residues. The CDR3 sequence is CASSPNSRKQYF. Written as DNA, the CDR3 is TGTGCCAGCAGCCCGAATTCGAGAAAGCAGTACTTC. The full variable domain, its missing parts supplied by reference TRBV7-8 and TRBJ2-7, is GAGVSQSPRYKVAKRGQDVALRCDPISGHVSLFWYQQALGQGPEFLTYFQNEAQLDKSGLPSDRFFAERPEGSVSTLKIQRTQQEDSAVYLCASSPNSRKQYFGPGTRLTVT.

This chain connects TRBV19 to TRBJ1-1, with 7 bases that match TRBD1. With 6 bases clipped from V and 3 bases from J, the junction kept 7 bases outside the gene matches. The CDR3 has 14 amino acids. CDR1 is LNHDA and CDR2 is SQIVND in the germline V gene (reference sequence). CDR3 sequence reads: CASRGGQGDTEAFF. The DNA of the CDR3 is TGTGCCAGTAGAGGTGGCCAGGGGGACACTGAAGCTTTCTTT.